A single sample is the source of the 9 T cell receptor beta chains below, sequenced in a study of cytomegalovirus exposure and HLA in healthy donors. 60 Vbeta and 13 Jbeta primers were used in PCR. TCRdb keeps only in-frame clones here, not all; method: immunoSEQ multiplex PCR. This table holds about 170,000 clones, approximately 84% found once. Sequencing input: PBMCs. These TCRs come from a girl aged 5-17 years in good health and CMV-seropositive.

V usage is TRBV19 and J usage is TRBJ1-2, with 9 bases matching TRBD1. The CDR3 runs 13 residues. Germline V gives CDR1 LNHDA, CDR2 SQIVND (reference sequence). The trim removed 10 bases at V and 6 bases at J, leaving 9 bases unmatched. In DNA form, the CDR3 reads TGTGCCACAATCAACAGGGGGCGAAATGGCTACACCTTC. Its translation: CATINRGRNGYTF.

This sequence joins TRBV7-8 and TRBJ1-5; TRBD1 agrees at 8 bases. The CDR3 runs 15 residues. Looked up from germline, CDR1 is SGHVS and CDR2 is FQNEAQ. V dropped 5 bases and J dropped 6; count of bases not matched to a gene: 9. The CDR3 nucleotides read TGTGCCAGCAGCCCCGACAGGGGTAGGCGTCAGCCCCAGCATTTT. This encodes CASSPDRGRRQPQHF.

The V and J genes are TRBV29-1 and TRBJ2-1; TRBD2 matches 9 bases. Germline values: CDR1 SQVTM, CDR2 ANQGSEA. The CDR3 runs to 14 residues. V lost 6 bases, J lost 3 bases, and 6 bases stayed unmatched. In nucleotides, the CDR3 is TGCAGCGTCCGAGCGGGGGGTGGCTACAATGAGCAGTTCTTC. The encoded protein is CSVRAGGGYNEQFF.

CDR3 DNA sequence: TGTGCCAGCAGTAACCCATTTCGGGAGAACACTGAAGCTTTCTTT. Protein: CASSNPFRENTEAFF. The V gene is TRBV11-2, the J gene TRBJ1-1; D ambiguous. The ends were cut back, 6 bases at V and 1 base at J, with 15 bases in the middle. Germline V lookup: CDR1 SGHAT, CDR2 FQNNGV. This CDR3 contains 15 residues.

The chain combines TRBV4-1 with TRBJ2-3, with D perhaps TRBD2 (6 bases). Deletions cut 3 bases from V and 1 base from J, with 14 bases between. This CDR3 spans 16 amino acids. Germline CDR1 reads MGHRA; CDR2 reads YSYEKL. The CDR3 DNA follows: TGCGCCAGCAGCCAGAGAGGCGGGGCGGGCACAGATACGCAGTATTTT. Translation: CASSQRGGAGTDTQYF.

CDR3 nucleotides: TGCGCCAGCAGCCAAGTCTATCCAGATACGCAGTATTTT. It is translated as CASSQVYPDTQYF. V usage is TRBV4-1 and J usage is TRBJ2-3; D remains ambiguous. The germline gives CDR1 MGHRA, CDR2 YSYEKL. This CDR3 comprises 13 residues. The V end lost 1 base, the J end lost 4 bases, and 6 bases lay between the germline ends.

This chain uses TRBV5-1 with TRBJ1-1; D possibly corresponds to TRBD1 (6 bases). CDR1 is SGHRS, CDR2 YFSETQ, per germline. Trimming took 0 bases from V and 4 from J, leaving 10 bases between them. This CDR3 has 14 amino acids. In nucleotides, the CDR3 is TGCGCCAGCAGCTTGGGAGACAGGAGCACTGAAGCTTTCTTT. This codes for CASSLGDRSTEAFF.

The chain uses TRBV5-4 and TRBJ1-1; a possible D gene is TRBD1 (6 bases). CDR3 length equals 16 residues. V was trimmed by 2 bases and J by 3 bases, leaving 17 bases between them. Germline V CDR1 and CDR2: SGHNT, YYREEE (reference sequence). The CDR3 region is CASSLGRQGYYTEAFF. CDR3 nucleotide sequence: TGTGCCAGCAGCTTAGGTCGGCAGGGGTACTACACTGAAGCTTTCTTT.

The chain carries TRBV7-8 and TRBJ1-4, with 8 bases aligning to TRBD1. The CDR3 has 14 residues. J lost 8 bases, V lost 7 bases, and 9 bases had no gene match. Germline V gene sequence: CDR1 SGHVS, CDR2 FQNEAQ. The CDR3 region is CASTKDRAYEKLFF. In nucleotides, the CDR3 is TGTGCCAGCACTAAGGACAGGGCCTACGAAAAACTGTTTTTT.